The 19 T cell receptor beta chains below all came from one sample that was sequenced in a study of OX40 agonist ivuxolimab in advanced cancers. The assay was immunoSEQ multiplex PCR, and TCRdb's table has in-frame clones only and misses some. The sample comprises 76,000 or so clones, 85% of which are singletons, and less than 0.8% rests with the top ten. This specimen consisted of CD4+ or CD8+ T cells sorted from blood, obtained in a trial of the OX40 agonist ivuxolimab. Receptor source: an adult with an advanced solid tumor such as melanoma, head and neck, liver or kidney cancer.

The chain uses TRBV27 and TRBJ1-5; D not resolved. Germline values: CDR1 MNHEY, CDR2 SMNVEV (reference sequence). This CDR3 contains 13 residues. V gave up 2 bases and J gave up 2 bases, with 4 bases separating them. In nucleotides, the CDR3 is TGTGCCAGCAGTTTAGTCCGCAATCAGCCCCAGCATTTT. Translated: CASSLVRNQPQHF.

J is TRBJ1-4 and V is TRBV19; 9 bases align to TRBD1. With V trimmed by 5 bases and J by 5 bases, 6 bases remained unmatched. This CDR3 has 15 residues. Germline loops: CDR1 LNHDA, CDR2 SQIVND (reference sequence). This CDR3 is CASSRGQGKNEKLFF. CDR3 nucleotide sequence: TGTGCCAGTAGTCGGGGACAGGGAAAAAATGAAAAACTGTTTTTT.

V usage is TRBV5-6 and J usage is TRBJ1-6; TRBD1 matches 10 bases. Trimming cost V 0 bases and J 10 bases; bases outside gene matches: 7. The V gene's germline CDR1 is SGHDT and CDR2 YYEEEE. This CDR3 comprises 16 residues. The CDR3 bases are TGTGCCAGCAGCTTGGCGGGGGACAGGGGAGAATCACCCCTCCACTTT. Translated: CASSLAGDRGESPLHF.

The chain is built from TRBV19 and TRBJ1-5; 8 bases line up with TRBD1. The junction had 7 bases not matched to a gene; V was cut back by 11 bases and J by 1 base. Germline CDR1 LNHDA, CDR2 SQIVND (reference sequence). The CDR3 sequence is 14 residues long. CDR3: CAGSGGASNQPQHF. CDR3 sequence (DNA): TGTGCCGGTTCAGGGGGCGCGAGCAATCAGCCCCAGCATTTT. The full variable domain, its missing parts supplied by reference TRBV19 and TRBJ1-5, is DGGITQSPKYLFRKEGQNVTLSCEQNLNHDAMYWYRQDPGQGLRLIYYSQIVNDFQKGDIAEGYSVSREKKESFPLTVTSAQKNPTAFYLCAGSGGASNQPQHFGDGTRLSIL.

V and J are TRBV5-5 and TRBJ1-2, with 10 positions matching TRBD1. This CDR3 is 14 amino acids long. V was pared by 3 bases and J by 8 bases, with 7 bases of the junction left unmatched. Germline assignment: CDR1 SGHKS and CDR2 YYEKEE (reference sequence). CDR3 bases: TGTGCCAGCAGCTCTCCGGGACAGGGGAGCGGCTACACCTTC. It codes for CASSSPGQGSGYTF.

This chain uses TRBV6-5 with TRBJ2-3, with D tentatively TRBD1 (5 bases). V was shortened by 6 bases and J by 11 bases, with 12 bases between the two germline ends. Germline V gives CDR1 MNHEY, CDR2 SVGAGI. The CDR3 covers 11 residues. In DNA form, the CDR3 reads TGTGCCAGCAGCAACAGGCTTGGGCAGTATTTT. Amino acids: CASSNRLGQYF.

The V call is TRBV21-1, the J call TRBJ2-5. TRBV21-1 is a documented pseudogene. This CDR3 comprises 17 residues. This chain's CDR3 is CASSNPARTQHEETQYF. DNA of the CDR3: TGTGCCAGCAGCAACCCCGCTAGGACCCAGCACGAAGAGACCCAGTACTTC.

V usage is TRBV2 and J usage is TRBJ1-2; 7 nucleotides line up with TRBD1. From germline, CDR1 is SNHLY and CDR2 FYNNEI. The length of the CDR3 is 16 residues. The ends lost 0 bases at V and 8 bases at J; junction bases unmatched: 12. CDR3 in amino acids: CASSEARPGQSWGYTF. CDR3 in DNA: TGTGCCAGCAGTGAAGCAAGGCCGGGACAGTCCTGGGGCTACACCTTC.

V and J are TRBV9 and TRBJ2-7; TRBD1 agrees at 9 bases. This CDR3 comprises 15 residues. CDR1 is SGDLS and CDR2 is YYNGEE in the germline V gene. The ends lost 3 bases at V and 4 bases at J; junction bases unmatched: 8. In DNA, the CDR3 is TGTGCCAGCAGCGAGGCCGGGACAGGGTTATACGAGCAGTACTTC. Translating gives CASSEAGTGLYEQYF.

J is TRBJ2-1 and V is TRBV7-9, with 9 bases lining up with TRBD2. Trimming took 5 bases from V and 6 from J; bases not matched to a gene: 11. Germline CDR1 SEHNR, CDR2 FQNEAQ (reference sequence). This CDR3 has 16 residues. CDR3 bases: TGTGCCAGCAGCCTATTAGGCGGGGGGGCGCTCAATGAGCAGTTCTTC. It specifies CASSLLGGGALNEQFF.

The rearrangement joins TRBV28 to TRBJ1-5; unclear D gene. This CDR3 spans 13 amino acids. Per the germline V gene, CDR1 is MDHEN and CDR2 is SYDVKM. Trimming shortened V by 2 bases and J by 0 bases, and 2 bases separated the two germline ends. CDR3 in DNA: TGTGCCAGCAGTTTAGATAGCAATCAGCCCCAGCATTTT. This gives the protein CASSLDSNQPQHF. Looking up the rest from reference TRBV28 and TRBJ1-5 gives the full variable domain: DVKVTQSSRYLVKRTGEKVFLECVQDMDHENMFWYRQDPGLGLRLIYFSYDVKMKEKGDIPEGYSVSREKKERFSLILESASTNQTSMYLCASSLDSNQPQHFGDGTRLSIL.

V and J are TRBV18 and TRBJ1-4; TRBD1 aligns across 9 bases. This CDR3 comprises 16 residues. V dropped 6 bases and J dropped 3; count of bases not matched to a gene: 8. Germline CDR1 is KGHSH and CDR2 is LQKENI. The DNA of the CDR3 is TGTGCCAGCTCCGGGACAGGGAGCCGTCCTAATGAAAAACTGTTTTTT. This gives the protein CASSGTGSRPNEKLFF.

This clone was detected a few times. In DNA form, the CDR3 reads TGTGCCAGCAATAAATCAGGGAAGGCTAACTATGGCTACACCTTC. It encodes CASNKSGKANYGYTF. The genes are TRBV28 and TRBJ1-2; tentative D call: TRBD1 (5 bases). Germline V gives CDR1 MDHEN, CDR2 SYDVKM. V was cut by 7 bases and J by 0 bases, with 15 bases left in between. The CDR3 loop spans 15 amino acids.

The J gene is TRBJ1-5, the V gene TRBV5-1, with D possibly being TRBD1 (5 bases). The CDR3 contains 15 residues. V was shortened by 1 base and J by 2 bases, with 10 bases between the two germline ends. CDR1 is SGHRS, CDR2 YFSETQ, per germline. The CDR3 DNA sequence: TGCGCCAGCAGCTTGCTAGGGGTGGGCAATCAGCCCCAGCATTTT. Translated, it gives CASSLLGVGNQPQHF. The whole variable domain, remainder taken from reference TRBV5-1 and TRBJ1-5, is KAGVTQTPRYLIKTRGQQVTLSCSPISGHRSVSWYQQTPGQGLQFLFEYFSETQRNKGNFPGRFSGRQFSNSRSEMNVSTLELGDSALYLCASSLLGVGNQPQHFGDGTRLSIL.

The chain joins TRBV7-2 to TRBJ1-6, with a tentative D call TRBD1 (6 bases). Germline CDR1 is SGHTA and CDR2 is FQGNSA. Between the trimmed V and J ends, which lost 1 base and 7 bases, there was a span of 11 bases. The CDR3 sequence is 15 residues long. The CDR3 DNA follows: TGTGCCAGCAGCTTAGACAGGGTCGAAAATTCACCCCTCCACTTT. Encoded protein: CASSLDRVENSPLHF.

The chain carries TRBV2 and TRBJ2-7; 11 bases are a match to TRBD2. The CDR3 runs 15 residues. Germline-derived CDR1 and CDR2 are SNHLY and FYNNEI. V shed 4 bases and J 6 bases; nucleotides not matched to a gene: 8. The CDR3 nucleotides read TGTGCCAGCAGTGTCGTAGCGGGGGGGAGGATCGAGCAGTACTTC. Residues: CASSVVAGGRIEQYF.

The chain links TRBV10-3 to TRBJ2-7, with D perhaps TRBD1 (6 bases). The CDR3 totals 13 residues. Germline V CDR1 and CDR2: ENHRY, SYGVKD. V was shortened by 9 bases and J by 3 bases, with 15 bases between the two germline ends. CDR3 nucleotide sequence: TGTGCCATATCGGGCCCAGGGGTCTACGAGCAGTACTTC. Its translation is CAISGPGVYEQYF.

The V and J genes are TRBV7-5 and TRBJ2-5. TRBV7-5 is a listed pseudogene. The CDR3 runs to 15 residues. DNA of the CDR3: TGTGCCAGAAGATCGGCCCGCTTAGGTGGAGAGACCCAGTACTTC. Translating gives CARRSARLGGETQYF.

This clone showed up just a few times. This chain uses TRBV6-5 with TRBJ2-7; 8 bases are a match to TRBD1. Germline loops: CDR1 MNHEY, CDR2 SVGAGI. The junction had 3 bases not matched to a gene; V was cut back by 5 bases and J by 3 bases. The CDR3 contains 13 residues. CDR3 in DNA: TGTGCCAGCAGTACCGACAGGGGCTACGAGCAGTACTTC. It specifies CASSTDRGYEQYF.